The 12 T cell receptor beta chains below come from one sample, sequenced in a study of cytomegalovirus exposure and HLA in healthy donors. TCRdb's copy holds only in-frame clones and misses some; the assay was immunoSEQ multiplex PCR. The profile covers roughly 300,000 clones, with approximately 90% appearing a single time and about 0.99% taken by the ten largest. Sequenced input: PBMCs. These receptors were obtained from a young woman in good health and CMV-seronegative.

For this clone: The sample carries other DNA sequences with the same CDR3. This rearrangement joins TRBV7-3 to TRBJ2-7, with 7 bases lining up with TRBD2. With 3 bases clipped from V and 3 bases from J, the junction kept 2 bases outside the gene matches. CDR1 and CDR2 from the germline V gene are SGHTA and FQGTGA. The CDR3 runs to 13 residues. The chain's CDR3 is CASSFSSGYEQYF. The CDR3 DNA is TGTGCCAGCAGCTTTTCTAGCGGCTACGAGCAGTACTTC.

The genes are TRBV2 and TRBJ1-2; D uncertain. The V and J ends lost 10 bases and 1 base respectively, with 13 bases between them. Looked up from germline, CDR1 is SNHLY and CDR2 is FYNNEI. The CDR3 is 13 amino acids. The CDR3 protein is CAIVAGNNYGYTF. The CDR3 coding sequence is TGTGCCATCGTGGCGGGGAATAACTATGGCTACACCTTC.

CDR3 loop: CASSARPQGDEQFF. The CDR3 nucleotides are TGTGCCAGCAGCGCTCGACCACAGGGCGATGAGCAGTTCTTC. The chain links TRBV9 to TRBJ2-1, with D possibly being TRBD1 (6 bases). V was clipped by 3 bases and J by 8 bases, with 15 bases between them. Looked up from germline, CDR1 is SGDLS and CDR2 is YYNGEE. The CDR3 loop spans 14 amino acids. The whole variable domain, filled in from reference TRBV9 and TRBJ2-1, reads DSGVTQTPKHLITATGQRVTLRCSPRSGDLSVYWYQQSLDQGLQFLIQYYNGEERAKGNILERFSAQQFPDLHSELNLSSLELGDSALYFCASSARPQGDEQFFGPGTRLTVL.

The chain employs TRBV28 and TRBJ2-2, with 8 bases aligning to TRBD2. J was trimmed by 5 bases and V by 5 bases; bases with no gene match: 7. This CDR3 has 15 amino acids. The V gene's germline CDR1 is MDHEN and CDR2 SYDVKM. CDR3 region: CASSVAGGRTGELFF. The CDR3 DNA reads TGTGCCAGCAGTGTCGCGGGAGGTCGGACCGGGGAGCTGTTTTTT.

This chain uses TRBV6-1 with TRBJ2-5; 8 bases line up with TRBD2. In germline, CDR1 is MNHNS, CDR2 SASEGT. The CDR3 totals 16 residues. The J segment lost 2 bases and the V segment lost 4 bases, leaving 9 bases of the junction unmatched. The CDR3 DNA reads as TGTGCCAGCAGTGTGTATCGGGGGGGGATTCAAGAGACCCAGTACTTC. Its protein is CASSVYRGGIQETQYF.

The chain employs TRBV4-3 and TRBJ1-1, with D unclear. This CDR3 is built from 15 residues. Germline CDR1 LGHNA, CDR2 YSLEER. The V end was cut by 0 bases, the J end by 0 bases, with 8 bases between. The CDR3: CASSQDREMNTEAFF. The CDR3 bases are TGCGCCAGCAGCCAAGATCGGGAAATGAACACTGAAGCTTTCTTT.

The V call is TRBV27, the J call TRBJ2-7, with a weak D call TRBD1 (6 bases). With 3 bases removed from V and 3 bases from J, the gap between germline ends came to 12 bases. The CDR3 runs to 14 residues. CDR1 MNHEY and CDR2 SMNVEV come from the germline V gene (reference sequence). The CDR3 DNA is TGTGCCAGCAGTTTTACAGGGACGATCTACGAGCAGTACTTC. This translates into CASSFTGTIYEQYF.

Written as DNA, the CDR3 is TGTGCCAGCAGACCGGGACAGGGAGTAATGTATGGCTACACCTTC. Residues: CASRPGQGVMYGYTF. J is TRBJ1-2 and V is TRBV27; 9 positions agree with TRBD1. Germline V gene data show CDR1 as MNHEY and CDR2 as SMNVEV (reference sequence). This CDR3 contains 15 residues. The V and J ends lost 6 bases and 5 bases, in that order; junction bases with no gene match: 10.

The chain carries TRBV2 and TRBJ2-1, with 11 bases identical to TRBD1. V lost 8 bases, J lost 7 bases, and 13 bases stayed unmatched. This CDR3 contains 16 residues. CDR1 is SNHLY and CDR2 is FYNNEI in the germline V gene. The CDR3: CASGQEGDRGGNEQFF. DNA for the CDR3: TGTGCCAGCGGACAAGAGGGGGACAGGGGGGGTAATGAGCAGTTCTTC.

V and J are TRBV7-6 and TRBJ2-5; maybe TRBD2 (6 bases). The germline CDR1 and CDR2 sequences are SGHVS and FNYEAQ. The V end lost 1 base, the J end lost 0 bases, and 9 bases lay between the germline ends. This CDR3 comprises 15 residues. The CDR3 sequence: CASSLEAGYQETQYF. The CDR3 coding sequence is TGTGCCAGCAGCTTAGAGGCGGGATACCAAGAGACCCAGTACTTC.

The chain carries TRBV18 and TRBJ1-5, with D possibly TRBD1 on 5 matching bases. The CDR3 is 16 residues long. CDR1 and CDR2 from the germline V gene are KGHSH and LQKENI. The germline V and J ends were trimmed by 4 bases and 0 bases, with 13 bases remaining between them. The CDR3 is CASSQQDLYSNQPQHF. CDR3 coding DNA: TGTGCCAGCTCACAACAGGATTTATATAGCAATCAGCCCCAGCATTTT.

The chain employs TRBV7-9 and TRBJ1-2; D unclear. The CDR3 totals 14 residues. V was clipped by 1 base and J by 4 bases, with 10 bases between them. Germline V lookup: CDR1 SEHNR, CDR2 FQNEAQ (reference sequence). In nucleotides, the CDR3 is TGTGCCAGCAGCTTAGGAGGAGGGATCTATGGCTACACCTTC. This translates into CASSLGGGIYGYTF.